The source of this T cell receptor beta chain is a study of blood T cell repertoires in COVID-19. Study at large: In each case, the material was cDNA or gDNA derived from T cells, B-cell-depleted T cells, or PBMCs.

Germline CDR1 is MNHEY and CDR2 is SVGAGI. Trimming at V came to 6 bases and at J to 2 bases, leaving 7 bases not matched to a gene. The CDR3 sequence is 15 residues long. This clone was seen only a few times. TCRdb's table, derived via immunoSEQ multiplex PCR, lists solely in-frame clones and lacks some. In the table there are about 74,000 clones, 78% of which are singletons. The rearrangement uses TRBV6-5 and TRBJ2-1; 7 positions agree with TRBD1. Material for sequencing was peripheral blood. This TCR was recovered from a human donor in a cohort sampled during active COVID-19. CDR3 loop: CASRKQGSAYNEQFF. The CDR3, as DNA: TGTGCCAGCAGGAAACAGGGGTCAGCCTACAATGAGCAGTTCTTC.